These T cell receptor beta chains were read from a single sample in a study of T cell responses to AZD1222 COVID-19 vaccine. Measured with immunoSEQ multiplex PCR; TCRdb has only the in-frame clones, and not every one. The repertoire holds 100,000 to 150,000 clones, with roughly 89% as singletons. This sample comprised peripheral blood, obtained on day 0 of AZD1222 vaccination. These receptors came from an adult in good health. CDR3s include the opening cysteine and the closing phenylalanine or tryptophan. D genes are given only for firm matches. Not all rows give a size; the values are once, few, many and, for expanded clones, a class.

V	size	D	J	DNA	CDR3
TRBV6-1	.	.	TRBJ2-3	TGTGCCAGCAGTGACAGGGGAAAGAAGGGAGATACGCAGTATTTT	CASSDRGKKGDTQYF
TRBV6-5	few	.	TRBJ1-1	TGTGCCAGCAGTTACCGAACAGACCTGAACACTGAAGCTTTCTTT	CASSYRTDLNTEAFF
TRBV18	.	TRBD1	TRBJ2-7	TGTGCCAGCTCACCCCAGGGACAGGGAGTCGACGAGCAGTACTTC	CASSPQGQGVDEQYF
TRBV29-1	.	.	TRBJ1-5	TGCAGCGTGGGATGGGGTTTAGATCAGCCCCAGCATTTT	CSVGWGLDQPQHF
TRBV7-9	.	.	TRBJ1-3	TGTGCCAGCAGACGGCGGGCTGGAAACACCATATATTTT	CASRRRAGNTIYF
TRBV19	medium-sized	.	TRBJ1-2	TGTGCCAGTAGTATAGATCGGGTTTTCTATGGCTACACCTTC	CASSIDRVFYGYTF
TRBV15	once	.	TRBJ1-2	TGTGCCACCAGCAGAGAATGGGGGAACCACTATGGCTACACCTTC	CATSREWGNHYGYTF
TRBV5-1	.	.	TRBJ1-2	TGCGCCAGCAGCTTGGCCGCGGGGGCGCAAGGCTACACCTTC	CASSLAAGAQGYTF
TRBV15	.	.	TRBJ1-2	TGTGCCACCAGCAGAGATTTCGCGCACCGCTACACCTTC	CATSRDFAHRYTF
TRBV28	.	.	TRBJ2-5	TGTGCCAGCAGTTTAGTAGCGAAGACCCAGTACTTC	CASSLVAKTQYF